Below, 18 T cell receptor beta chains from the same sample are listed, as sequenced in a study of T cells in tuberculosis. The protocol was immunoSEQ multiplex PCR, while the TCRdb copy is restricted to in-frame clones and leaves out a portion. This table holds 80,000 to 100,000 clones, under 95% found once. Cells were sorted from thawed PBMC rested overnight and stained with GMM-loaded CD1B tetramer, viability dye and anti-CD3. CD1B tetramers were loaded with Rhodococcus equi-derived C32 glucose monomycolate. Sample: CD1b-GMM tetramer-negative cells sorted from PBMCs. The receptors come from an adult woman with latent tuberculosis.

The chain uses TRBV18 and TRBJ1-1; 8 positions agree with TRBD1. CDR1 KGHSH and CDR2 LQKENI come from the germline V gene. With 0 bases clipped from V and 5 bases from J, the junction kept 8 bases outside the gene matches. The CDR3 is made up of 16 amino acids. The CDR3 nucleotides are TGTGCCAGCTCACCACCCCGCAGGGGGCGAGGGACTGAAGCTTTCTTT. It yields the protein CASSPPRRGRGTEAFF.

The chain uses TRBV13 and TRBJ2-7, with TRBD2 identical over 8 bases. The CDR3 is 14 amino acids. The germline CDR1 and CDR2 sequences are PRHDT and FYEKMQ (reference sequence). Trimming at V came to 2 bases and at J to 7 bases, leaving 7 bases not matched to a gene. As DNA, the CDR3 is TGTGCCAGCAGCTTATACGGGGGGGCCGGTGAGCAGTACGTC. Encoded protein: CASSLYGGAGEQYV.

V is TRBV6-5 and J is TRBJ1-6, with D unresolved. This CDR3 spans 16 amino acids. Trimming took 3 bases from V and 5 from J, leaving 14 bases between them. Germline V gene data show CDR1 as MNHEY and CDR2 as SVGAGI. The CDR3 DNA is TGTGCCAGCAGTTATGGTGGACGGGGTAATAATTCACCCCTCCACTTT. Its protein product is CASSYGGRGNNSPLHF.

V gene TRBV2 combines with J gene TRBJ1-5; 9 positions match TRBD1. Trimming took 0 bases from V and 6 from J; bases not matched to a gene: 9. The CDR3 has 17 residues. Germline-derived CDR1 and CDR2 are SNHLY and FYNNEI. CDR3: CASSEAGGTGSAQPQHF. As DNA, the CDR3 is TGTGCCAGCAGTGAAGCGGGGGGGACAGGGTCGGCTCAGCCCCAGCATTTT. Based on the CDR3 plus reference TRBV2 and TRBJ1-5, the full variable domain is EPEVTQTPSHQVTQMGQEVILRCVPISNHLYFYWYRQILGQKVEFLVSFYNNEISEKSEIFDDQFSVERPDGSNFTLKIRSTKLEDSAMYFCASSEAGGTGSAQPQHFGDGTRLSIL.

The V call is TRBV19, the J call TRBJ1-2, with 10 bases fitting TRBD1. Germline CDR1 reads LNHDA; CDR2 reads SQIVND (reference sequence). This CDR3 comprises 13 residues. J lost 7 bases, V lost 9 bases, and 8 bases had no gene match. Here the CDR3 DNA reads TGTGCCAGCCGGGACAGGGGACTTGGTGGCTACACCTTC. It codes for CASRDRGLGGYTF.

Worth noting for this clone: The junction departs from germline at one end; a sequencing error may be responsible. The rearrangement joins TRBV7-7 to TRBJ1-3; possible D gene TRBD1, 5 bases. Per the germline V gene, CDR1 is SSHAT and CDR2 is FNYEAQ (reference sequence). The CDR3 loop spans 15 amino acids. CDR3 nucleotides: TGTGCTAGCAGCCCAGGCGGGGGTTCTGGAAACACCATATATTTT. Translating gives CASSPGGGSGNTIYF.

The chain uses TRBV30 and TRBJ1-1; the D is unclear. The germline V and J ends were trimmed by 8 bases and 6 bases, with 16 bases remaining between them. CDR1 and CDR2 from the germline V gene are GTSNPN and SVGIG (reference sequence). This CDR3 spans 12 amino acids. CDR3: CAVSRKAAEAFF. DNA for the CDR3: TGTGCCGTAAGCAGGAAAGCGGCTGAAGCTTTCTTT.

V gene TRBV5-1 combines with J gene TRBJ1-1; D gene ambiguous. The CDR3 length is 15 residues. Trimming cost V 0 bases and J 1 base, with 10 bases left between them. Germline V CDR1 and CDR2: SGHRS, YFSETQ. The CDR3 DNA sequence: TGCGCCAGCAGCTTGGCCCGACTGACGAACACTGAAGCTTTCTTT. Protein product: CASSLARLTNTEAFF.

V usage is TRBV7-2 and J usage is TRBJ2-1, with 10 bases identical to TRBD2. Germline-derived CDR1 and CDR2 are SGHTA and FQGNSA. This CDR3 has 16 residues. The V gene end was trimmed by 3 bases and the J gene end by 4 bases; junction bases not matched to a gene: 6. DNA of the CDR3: TGTGCCAGCAGCTTGGGGTCTAGCGGGGGATACAATGAGCAGTTCTTC. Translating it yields CASSLGSSGGYNEQFF.

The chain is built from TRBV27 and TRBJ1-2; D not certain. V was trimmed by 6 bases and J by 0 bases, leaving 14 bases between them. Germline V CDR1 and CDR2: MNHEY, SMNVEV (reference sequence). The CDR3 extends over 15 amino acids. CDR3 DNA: TGTGCCAGCAGCCACAACACAGCTGCTAACTATGGCTACACCTTC. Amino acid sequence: CASSHNTAANYGYTF.

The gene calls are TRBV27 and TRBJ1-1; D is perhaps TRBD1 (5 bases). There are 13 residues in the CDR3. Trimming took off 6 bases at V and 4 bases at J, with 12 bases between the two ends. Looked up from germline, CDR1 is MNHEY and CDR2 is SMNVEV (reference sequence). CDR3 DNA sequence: TGTGCCAGCAGCAATGGGGGAGGCACTGAAGCTTTCTTT. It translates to CASSNGGGTEAFF.

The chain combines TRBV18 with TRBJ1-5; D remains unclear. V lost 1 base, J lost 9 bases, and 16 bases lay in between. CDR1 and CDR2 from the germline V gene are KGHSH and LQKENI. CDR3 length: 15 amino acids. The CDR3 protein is CASSPRIAADGPQHF. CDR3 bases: TGTGCCAGCTCACCACGCATAGCAGCCGATGGGCCCCAGCATTTT. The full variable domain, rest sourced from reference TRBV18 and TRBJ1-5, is NAGVMQNPRHLVRRRGQEARLRCSPMKGHSHVYWYRQLPEEGLKFMVYLQKENIIDESGMPKERFSAEFPKEGPSILRIQQVVRGDSAAYFCASSPRIAADGPQHFGDGTRLSIL.

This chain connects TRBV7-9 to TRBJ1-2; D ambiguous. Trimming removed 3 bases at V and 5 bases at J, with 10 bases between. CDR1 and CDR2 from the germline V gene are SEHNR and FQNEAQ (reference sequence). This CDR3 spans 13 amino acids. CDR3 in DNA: TGTGCCAGCAGCTTCATAAGCGGTTATGGCTACACCTTC. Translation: CASSFISGYGYTF.

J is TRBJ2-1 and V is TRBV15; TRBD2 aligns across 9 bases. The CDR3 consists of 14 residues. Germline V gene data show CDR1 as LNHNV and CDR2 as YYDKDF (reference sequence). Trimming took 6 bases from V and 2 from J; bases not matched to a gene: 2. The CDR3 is CATRAGGPYNEQFF. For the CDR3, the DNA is TGTGCCACCAGGGCGGGGGGGCCCTACAATGAGCAGTTCTTC.

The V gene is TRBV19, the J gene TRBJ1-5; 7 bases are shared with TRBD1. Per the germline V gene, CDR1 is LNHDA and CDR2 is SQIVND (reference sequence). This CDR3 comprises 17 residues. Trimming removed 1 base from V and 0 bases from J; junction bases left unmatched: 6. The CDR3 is CASSIGGQRISNQPQHF. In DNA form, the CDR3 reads TGTGCCAGTAGTATAGGGGGACAGAGAATTAGCAATCAGCCCCAGCATTTT.

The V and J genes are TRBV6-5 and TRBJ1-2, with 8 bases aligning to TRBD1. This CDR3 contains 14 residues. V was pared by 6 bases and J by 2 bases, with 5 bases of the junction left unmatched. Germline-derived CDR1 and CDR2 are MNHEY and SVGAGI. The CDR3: CASRRRTGNYGYTF. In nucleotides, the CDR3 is TGTGCCAGCAGACGCCGGACAGGGAACTATGGCTACACCTTC.

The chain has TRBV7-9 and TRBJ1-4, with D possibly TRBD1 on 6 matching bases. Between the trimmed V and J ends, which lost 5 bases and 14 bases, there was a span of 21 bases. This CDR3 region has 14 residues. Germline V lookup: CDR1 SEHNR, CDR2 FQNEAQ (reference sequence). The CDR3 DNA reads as TGTGCCAGCAGCGCAGTTTTCCCCGGGACAAGGCTGTTTTTT. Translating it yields CASSAVFPGTRLFF.

The CDR3 coding sequence is TGTGCCAGCAGTGAAGCTAGCGGGGGGGCCACAGATACGCAGTATTTT. Translation gives CASSEASGGATDTQYF. The chain carries TRBV6-1 and TRBJ2-3; 11 positions agree with TRBD2. Germline V gene sequence: CDR1 MNHNS, CDR2 SASEGT. V lost 0 bases, J lost 2 bases, and 1 base stayed unmatched. The length of the CDR3 is 16 residues.